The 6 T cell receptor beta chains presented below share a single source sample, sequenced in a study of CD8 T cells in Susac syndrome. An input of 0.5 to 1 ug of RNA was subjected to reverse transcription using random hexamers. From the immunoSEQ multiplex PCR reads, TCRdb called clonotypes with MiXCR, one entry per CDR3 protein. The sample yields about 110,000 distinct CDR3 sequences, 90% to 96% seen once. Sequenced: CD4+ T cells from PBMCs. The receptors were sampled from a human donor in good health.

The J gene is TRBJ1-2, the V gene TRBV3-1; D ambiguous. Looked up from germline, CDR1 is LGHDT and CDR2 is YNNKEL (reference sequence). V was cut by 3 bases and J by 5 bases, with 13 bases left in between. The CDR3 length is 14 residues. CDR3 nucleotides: TGTGCCAGCAGCCATCCCTTCGGGCTGTATGGCTACACCTTC. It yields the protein CASSHPFGLYGYTF. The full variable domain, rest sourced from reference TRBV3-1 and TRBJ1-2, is DTAVSQTPKYLVTQMGNDKSIKCEQNLGHDTMYWYKQDSKKFLKIMFSYNNKELIINETVPNRFSPKSPDKAHLNLHINSLELGDSAVYFCASSHPFGLYGYTFGSGTRLTVV.

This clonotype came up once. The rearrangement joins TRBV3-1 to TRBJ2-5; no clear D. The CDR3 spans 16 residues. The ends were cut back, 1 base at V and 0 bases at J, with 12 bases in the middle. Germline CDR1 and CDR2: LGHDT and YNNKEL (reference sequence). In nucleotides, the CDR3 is TGTGCCAGCAGCCAAGGATTAGGGTTGTACCAAGAGACCCAGTACTTC. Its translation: CASSQGLGLYQETQYF.

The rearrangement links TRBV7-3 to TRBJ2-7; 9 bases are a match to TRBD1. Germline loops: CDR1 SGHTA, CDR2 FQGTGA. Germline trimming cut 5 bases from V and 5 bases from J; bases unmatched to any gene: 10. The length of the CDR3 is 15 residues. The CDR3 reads CASSVRGQGSNEQYF. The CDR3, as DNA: TGTGCCAGCAGCGTAAGGGGACAGGGTTCTAACGAGCAGTACTTC.

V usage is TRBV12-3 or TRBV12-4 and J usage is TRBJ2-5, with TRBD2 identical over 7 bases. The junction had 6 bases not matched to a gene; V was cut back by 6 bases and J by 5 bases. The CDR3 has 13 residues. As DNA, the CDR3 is TGTGCCAGCAGCGAGCGGGGAACGGAGACCCAGTACTTC. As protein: CASSERGTETQYF.

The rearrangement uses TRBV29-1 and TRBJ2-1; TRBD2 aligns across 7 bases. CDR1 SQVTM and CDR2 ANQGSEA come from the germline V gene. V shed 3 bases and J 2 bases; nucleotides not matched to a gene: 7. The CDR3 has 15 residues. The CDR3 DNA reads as TGCAGCGTTGACGGGGGGAGGGGCCCCTACAATGAGCAGTTCTTC. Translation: CSVDGGRGPYNEQFF.

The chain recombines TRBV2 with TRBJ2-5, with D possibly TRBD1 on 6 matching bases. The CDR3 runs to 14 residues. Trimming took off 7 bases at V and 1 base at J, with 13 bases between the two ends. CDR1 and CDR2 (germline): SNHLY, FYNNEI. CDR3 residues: CASISRQAQETQYF. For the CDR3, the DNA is TGTGCCAGCATTTCGCGACAGGCCCAAGAGACCCAGTACTTC.